Listed below are T cell receptor beta chains from one sample, sequenced in a study of PD-1 blockade in classical Hodgkin lymphoma. Some clones are missing from TCRdb's copy, which holds only in-frame ones; the method was immunoSEQ multiplex PCR. The profile shows 30,000 or so clones, approximately 80% of them singletons. Here the sequenced sample was peripheral blood mononuclear cells (PBMCs), taken before the fourth cycle of nivolumab. The receptors were sampled from a human donor with classical Hodgkin lymphoma. Each CDR3 is given without its conserved first and last residue.

TRBV7-8 ASGQGARPLSYEQY
TRBV11-3 ASSPQGNTGELF
TRBV7-9 ASSSTFGQPQH
TRBV11-1 ASRWGTVSGEQY
TRBV4-3 ASSQALAGGLYTQY
TRBV4-3 ASSHQGPGELF
TRBV11-2 ASSLDRAQGEQY
TRBV23-1 ASSQSGQVTNTEAF
TRBV9 ASSVDSGNTEAF
TRBV7-2 ASSLSANNQPQH
TRBV30 AWSFGTGSSGNTIY
TRBV7-2 ASNFRSGGTGDTQY
TRBV6-1 ASSEGQDNSPLH
TRBV6-1 ASSEALSPGELF
TRBV30 AWRHSGNTIY
TRBV7-9 ASRLGGGGYT
TRBV7-2 ASSAIQGAYEQY
TRBV28 ASSSQQGVTYNEQF